This TCR beta chain was observed in a study of CD8 T cells in Susac syndrome (dated by TCRdb to the late 2010s). Regarding the research as a whole: The study used repertoire sequencing to test whether antigen drove CD8+ T cell activation and differentiation in Susac syndrome. Clonality of the CD8+ T cell repertoire was compared between more than 10 healthy donors, about 14 Susac syndrome patients and roughly 15 multiple sclerosis patients. Broad study findings and their caveats: The number of individuals in the TCR sequencing and HLA analysis was recognized as being relatively small.

The germline V gene yields SGHTA for CDR1 and FQGNSA for CDR2. The CDR3 measures 15 amino acids from cysteine to phenylalanine. The CDR3 DNA has 45 bases and is translated from base 1. V ends up 0 bases short and J 9 bases short, with an unmatched junction base count of 8. Points on this clonotype: The clone's antigen remains unknown. No base qualities exist here, and no much larger clone lies one base off it.

High-throughput TCR beta sequencing profiled peripheral blood CD8+ and CD4+ T cells from healthy donors, Susac syndrome patients and multiple sclerosis patients. The healthy donors served as controls matched for age and sex. CD8+ TEMRA cells were enriched by FACS, while bulk CD8+ and CD4+ T cells were purified by magnetic negative isolation. Blood was collected in EDTA tubes and processed within 24 hours, with PBMCs isolated through density gradient centrifugation. PBMCs destined for TCR sequencing were cryopreserved in liquid nitrogen and later thawed in a 37 °C water bath. Purity of sorted or isolated CD4+, CD8+ and CD8+ TEMRA cells was at least 90%. RNA was extracted using the RNeasy kit, and roughly 0.5 to 1 microgram was reverse transcribed with random hexamers. The immunoSEQ multiplex PCR assay, covering 54 Vbeta and 13 Jbeta segments, was used to amplify TCR beta CDR3 regions. PCR amplification bias was corrected by using a synthetic template baseline for primer optimization and computational correction. Concerning the study's data processing: Only productive sequences were kept, with reads annotated to V, D and J genes according to IMGT and analyzed in immunoSEQ Analyzer. To calculate clonality, Shannon entropy was normalized by log2 of the number of productive unique sequences and then subtracted from one. For each patient and control, public and private clones were evaluated among the 100 most prevalent clones. A clone was defined as Susac-specific if it was absent from the healthy and MS cohorts, from roughly 990 published viral clones and from other ImmuneACCESS disease sequences. TCRdb's own reprocessing of the public reads used fastp at Q25 and MiXCR and kept productive beta chains. Here each entry gathers all rows of one CDR3 protein and keeps the most common genes and DNA. The V and J calls reflect TCRdb's pipeline rather than the authors' work. The sample table contains tens of thousands of distinct CDR3 sequences; only one count was recorded for roughly 93% of them. Of the sample, less than 0.65% falls within the top ten clones.

Sequencing was done on a sample of CD8+ T cells from PBMCs. The TCR sequence derives from a human donor in good health. The chain was built from TRBV7-2 and TRBJ2-1, and TRBD2 aligns with 7 junction nucleotides. The CDR3 loop reads CASSLARTSGLEQFF. The nucleotide sequence is TGTGCCAGCAGCTTAGCCCGGACTAGTGGGCTTGAGCAGTTCTTC.